Listed below are T cell receptor beta chains from one sample, sequenced in a study of blood T cell repertoires in COVID-19. TCRdb's table, derived via immunoSEQ multiplex PCR, lists solely in-frame clones and lacks some. The profile shows hundreds of thousands of clones, under 90% of them singletons. The sample consisted of PBMCs or T cells enriched from blood (not recorded which). The receptors stem from a man aged 18 to 35 who had recovered from COVID-19. The CDR3 runs from the conserved cysteine through the conserved F or W. D genes are given only for firm matches.

j_call d_call v_call cdr3_aa cdr3_nt
TRBJ1-1 TRBD1 TRBV2 CASSGDFRDRAKTEAFF TGTGCCAGCAGTGGGGATTTCCGGGACAGGGCCAAGACTGAAGCTTTCTTT
TRBJ2-2 TRBD2 TRBV28 CASSAPRGLAGSNTGELFF TGTGCCAGCAGCGCCCCTCGGGGGCTAGCGGGATCGAACACCGGGGAGCTGTTTTTT
TRBJ1-2 TRBD1 TRBV29-1 CSVSGTGIGYTF TGCAGCGTCTCCGGGACAGGGATCGGCTACACCTTC
TRBJ1-3 TRBD1 TRBV27 CASSSGTGSGNTIYF TGTGCCAGCAGTTCGGGGACAGGGTCTGGAAACACCATATATTTT
TRBJ2-5 - TRBV21-1 CAKGAGGRETQYF TGTGCCAAGGGGGCGGGAGGAAGGGAGACCCAGTACTTC
TRBJ2-7 - TRBV2 CASSDTTVEQYF TGTGCCAGCAGTGACACGACAGTCGAGCAGTACTTC
TRBJ2-1 - TRBV5-4 CASSLEQENEQFF TGTGCCAGCAGCTTGGAACAGGAGAATGAGCAGTTCTTC
TRBJ1-4 - TRBV19 CASSVRSTNEKLFF TGTGCCAGTAGTGTCAGATCAACTAATGAAAAACTGTTTTTT
TRBJ1-5 - TRBV18 CASSIAVRDQPQHF TGTGCCAGCTCAATCGCGGTAAGAGATCAGCCCCAGCATTTT
TRBJ1-1 - TRBV11-1 CASSLGPGANTEAFF TGTGCCAGCAGCTTAGGGCCGGGTGCGAACACTGAAGCTTTCTTT
TRBJ2-7 TRBD1 TRBV7-8 CASSLAGTGGYEQYF TGTGCCAGCAGCTTAGCGGGGACAGGGGGTTACGAGCAGTACTTC
TRBJ2-3 - TRBV3-1/TRBV3-2 CASSPALSADTQYF TGTGCCAGCAGCCCTGCTCTTAGCGCAGATACGCAGTATTTT
TRBJ1-1 - TRBV27 CASSFSLGGDTEAFF TGTGCCAGCAGTTTTTCCCTCGGGGGGGACACTGAAGCTTTCTTT
TRBJ1-3 - TRBV11-2 CASRGQGHSGNTIYF TGTGCCAGCAGAGGGCAGGGACACTCTGGAAACACCATATATTTT
TRBJ1-5 TRBD1 TRBV28 CASEQGARRPQHF TGTGCCAGCGAACAGGGGGCTAGGCGGCCCCAGCATTTT